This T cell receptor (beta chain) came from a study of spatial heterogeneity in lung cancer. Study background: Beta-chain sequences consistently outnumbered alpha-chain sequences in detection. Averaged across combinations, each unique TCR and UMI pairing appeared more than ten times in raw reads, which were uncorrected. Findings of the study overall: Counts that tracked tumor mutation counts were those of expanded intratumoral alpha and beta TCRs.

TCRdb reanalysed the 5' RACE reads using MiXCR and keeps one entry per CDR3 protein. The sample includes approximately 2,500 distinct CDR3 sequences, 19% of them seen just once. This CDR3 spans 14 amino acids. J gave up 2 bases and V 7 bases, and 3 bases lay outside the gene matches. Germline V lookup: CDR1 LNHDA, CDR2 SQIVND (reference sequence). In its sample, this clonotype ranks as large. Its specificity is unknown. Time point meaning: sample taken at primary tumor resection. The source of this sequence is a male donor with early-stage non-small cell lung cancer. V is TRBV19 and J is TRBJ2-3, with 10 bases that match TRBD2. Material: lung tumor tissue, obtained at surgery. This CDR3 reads CASNLAGDTDTQYF. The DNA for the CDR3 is TGTGCCAGTAACCTAGCGGGAGACACAGATACGCAGTATTTT. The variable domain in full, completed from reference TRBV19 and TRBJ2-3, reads DGGITQSPKYLFRKEGQNVTLSCEQNLNHDAMYWYRQDPGQGLRLIYYSQIVNDFQKGDIAEGYSVSREKKESFPLTVTSAQKNPTAFYLCASNLAGDTDTQYFGPGTRLTVL.